This T cell receptor (beta chain) comes out of a study of blood T cell repertoires in COVID-19. The wider study: Samples representing acute and convalescent COVID-19 were sourced from the United States, Italy and Spain.

Trimming took off 1 base at V and 5 bases at J, with 15 bases between the two ends. This CDR3 region has 15 residues. Germline CDR1 MNHEY, CDR2 SVGEGT. Source study methods: For nucleated cells, counts were estimated from reference gene primer amplification. Here immunoSEQ multiplex PCR was the method, and the copy in TCRdb shows in-frame clones only, minus some. V and J calls and clone size are as listed in that table; D and trimming were resolved from the DNA. This sample carries 65,000 to 85,000 clones, roughly 84% of them seen once, and the ten largest clones take approximately 10%. The sequenced material came from peripheral blood. The receptor was isolated from a woman aged 18-29 years with acute or convalescent COVID-19. The chain is built from TRBV6-2 or TRBV6-3 and TRBJ2-7; the D gene is possibly TRBD2 (6 bases). CDR3 loop: CASSYLVGSVNEQYF. CDR3 DNA: TGTGCCAGCAGTTACTTGGTCGGGAGTGTCAACGAGCAGTACTTC.